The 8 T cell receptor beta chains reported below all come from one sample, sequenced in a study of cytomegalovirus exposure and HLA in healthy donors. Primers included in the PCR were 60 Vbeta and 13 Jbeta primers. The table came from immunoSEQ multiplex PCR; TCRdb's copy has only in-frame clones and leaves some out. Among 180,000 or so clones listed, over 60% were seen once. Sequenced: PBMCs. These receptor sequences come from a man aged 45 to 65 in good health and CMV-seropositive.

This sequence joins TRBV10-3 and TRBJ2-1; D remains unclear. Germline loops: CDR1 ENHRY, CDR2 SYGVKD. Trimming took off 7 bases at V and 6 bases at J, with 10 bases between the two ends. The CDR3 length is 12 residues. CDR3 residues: CAITGPSNEQFF. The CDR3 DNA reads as TGTGCCATCACCGGTCCGTCCAATGAGCAGTTCTTC.

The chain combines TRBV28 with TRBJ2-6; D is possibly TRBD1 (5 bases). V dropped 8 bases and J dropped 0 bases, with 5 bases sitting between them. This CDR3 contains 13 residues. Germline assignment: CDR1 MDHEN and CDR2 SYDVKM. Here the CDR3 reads CASDSSGANVLTF. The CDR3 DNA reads TGTGCCAGCGACAGCTCTGGGGCCAACGTCCTGACTTTC.

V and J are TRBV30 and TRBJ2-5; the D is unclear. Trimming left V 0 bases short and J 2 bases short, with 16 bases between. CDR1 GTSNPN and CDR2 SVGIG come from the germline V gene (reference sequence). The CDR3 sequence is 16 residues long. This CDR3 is CAWSVELWAAQETQYF. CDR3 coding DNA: TGTGCCTGGAGTGTAGAGTTGTGGGCAGCTCAAGAGACCCAGTACTTC.

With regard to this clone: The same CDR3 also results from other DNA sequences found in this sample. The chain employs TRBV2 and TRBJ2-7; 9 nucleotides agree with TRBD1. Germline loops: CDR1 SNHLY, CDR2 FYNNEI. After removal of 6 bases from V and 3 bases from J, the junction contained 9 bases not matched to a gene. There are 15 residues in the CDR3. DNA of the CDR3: TGTGCCAGCAGAGCCTGGGACAGGGCAGACTACGAGCAGTACGTC. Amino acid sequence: CASRAWDRADYEQYV.

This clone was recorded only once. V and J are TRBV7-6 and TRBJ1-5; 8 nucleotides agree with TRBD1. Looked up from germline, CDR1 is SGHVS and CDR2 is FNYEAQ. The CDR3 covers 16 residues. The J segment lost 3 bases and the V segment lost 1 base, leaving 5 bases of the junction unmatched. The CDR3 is CASSLEAGGFNQPQHF. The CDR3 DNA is TGTGCCAGCAGCTTAGAGGCAGGGGGCTTCAATCAGCCCCAGCATTTT.

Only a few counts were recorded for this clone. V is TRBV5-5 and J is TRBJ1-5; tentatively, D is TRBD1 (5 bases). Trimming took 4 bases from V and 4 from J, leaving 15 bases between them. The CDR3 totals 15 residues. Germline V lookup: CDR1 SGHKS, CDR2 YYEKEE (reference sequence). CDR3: CASSPIGGGNQPQHF. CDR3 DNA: TGTGCCAGCAGCCCCATCGGTGGGGGGAATCAGCCCCAGCATTTT.

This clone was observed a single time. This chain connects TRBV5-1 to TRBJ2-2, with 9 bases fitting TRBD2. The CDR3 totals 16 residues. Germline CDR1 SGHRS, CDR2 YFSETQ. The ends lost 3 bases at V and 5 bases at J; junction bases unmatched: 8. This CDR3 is CASSSVEAGGTGELFF. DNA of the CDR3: TGCGCCAGCAGCTCGGTCGAAGCGGGGGGTACCGGGGAGCTGTTTTTT.

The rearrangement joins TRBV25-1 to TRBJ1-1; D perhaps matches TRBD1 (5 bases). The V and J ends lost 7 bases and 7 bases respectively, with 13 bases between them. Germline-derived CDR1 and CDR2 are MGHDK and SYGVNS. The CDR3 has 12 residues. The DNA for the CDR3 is TGTGCCAGCAATAAACCCAGGGATGAAGCTTTCTTT. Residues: CASNKPRDEAFF.